The 18 T cell receptor beta chains below were found in one sample sequenced in a study of post-analysis software for immune sequencing data. Presence of unique molecular identifiers characterized the TCR beta cDNA libraries. Each CDR3 protein is one row after TCRdb ran MiXCR on the PCR reads. Among some 500,000 distinct CDR3 sequences listed, roughly 46% were seen once. No antigen is known for these receptors. Study conclusions and caveats: A handful of TRBV segments were more frequent in patients than controls; TRBV5-6, TRBV5-1 and TRBV20-1 belonged to this group.

The sample was blood. Receptors were obtained from a girl aged 10-17 years with multiple sclerosis.

V and J are TRBV4-2 and TRBJ2-5; 13 bases are a match to TRBD2. V shed 0 bases and J 4 bases; nucleotides not matched to a gene: 5. Germline V gene lookup returns CDR1 LGHNA and CDR2 YNFKEQ. This CDR3 comprises 17 residues. The CDR3 reads CASSQEWTSGRRETQYF. The CDR3 DNA sequence: TGTGCCAGCAGCCAAGAGTGGACTAGCGGGAGAAGAGAGACCCAGTACTTC.

V and J are TRBV25-1 and TRBJ2-7; TRBD1 agrees at 12 bases. The J segment lost 4 bases and the V segment lost 3 bases, leaving 4 bases of the junction unmatched. The CDR3 is made up of 15 amino acids. Germline V CDR1 and CDR2: MGHDK, SYGVNS. CDR3 bases: TGTGCCAGCAGTGACGGGACAGGGGGCGTTTACGAGCAGTACTTC. It is translated as CASSDGTGGVYEQYF.

This clonotype came up a few times. The V gene is TRBV11-2, the J gene TRBJ2-1; 10 bases line up with TRBD2. Losses at the gene ends were 7 bases for V and 9 bases for J; bases not matched to a gene: 12. The CDR3 has 15 residues. Germline values: CDR1 SGHAT, CDR2 FQNNGV. CDR3 loop: CASTLWLLAGSEQFF. In nucleotides, the CDR3 is TGTGCCAGCACCCTATGGTTACTAGCGGGATCTGAGCAGTTCTTC.

The chain employs TRBV7-3 and TRBJ2-7; TRBD2 matches at 9 bases. Losses at the gene ends were 2 bases for V and 6 bases for J; bases not matched to a gene: 8. CDR1 is SGHTA and CDR2 is FQGTGA in the germline V gene. The length of the CDR3 is 15 residues. CDR3 sequence (DNA): TGTGCCAGCAGCTTATGGGGCGGGAGGGGGGCCGAGCAGTACTTC. Translated, it gives CASSLWGGRGAEQYF.

This clonotype was seen a handful of times. The CDR3: CASSQYRTSGSYNEQFF. As DNA, the CDR3 is TGTGCCAGCAGCCAATATCGGACTAGCGGATCCTACAATGAGCAGTTCTTC. The V and J genes are TRBV9 and TRBJ2-1, with 10 bases aligning to TRBD2. The junction had 8 bases not matched to a gene; V was cut back by 4 bases and J by 1 base. Germline CDR1 and CDR2: SGDLS and YYNGEE. The CDR3 spans 17 residues.

The chain has TRBV6-1 and TRBJ1-1; TRBD1 aligns across 7 bases. Trimming at V came to 0 bases and at J to 3 bases, leaving 7 bases not matched to a gene. Per germline, CDR1 MNHNS and CDR2 SASEGT. The CDR3 covers 16 residues. In nucleotides, the CDR3 is TGTGCCAGCAGTGAAGCGGGCGGCAGGGGGGACACTGAAGCTTTCTTT. This encodes CASSEAGGRGDTEAFF.

The chain couples TRBV15 to TRBJ2-3; D is perhaps TRBD2 (6 bases). This CDR3 spans 13 amino acids. CDR1 LNHNV and CDR2 YYDKDF come from the germline V gene (reference sequence). Trimming stripped 0 bases from V and 6 bases from J, with 7 bases between. CDR3 nucleotide sequence: TGTGCCACCAGCAGAGATCGGGAGGATACGCAGTATTTT. This sequence encodes CATSRDREDTQYF.

This clonotype has only a few counts. The J gene is TRBJ2-1, the V gene TRBV28; weak D call: TRBD2 (5 bases). CDR1 is MDHEN, CDR2 SYDVKM, per germline. V shed 3 bases and J shed 10 bases, with 13 bases lying between them. This CDR3 comprises 13 residues. CDR3 in amino acids: CASSFLMGAEQFF. Written as DNA, the CDR3 is TGTGCCAGCAGTTTTTTAATGGGAGCCGAGCAGTTCTTC.

This clonotype was observed a few times. The chain uses TRBV9 and TRBJ2-1; D possibly corresponds to TRBD1 (5 bases). Per the germline V gene, CDR1 is SGDLS and CDR2 is YYNGEE. The CDR3 has 13 residues. Trimming pared 3 bases from V and 7 bases from J, leaving 11 bases between. CDR3 sequence: CASSGTWRNEQFF. For the CDR3, the DNA is TGTGCCAGCAGCGGGACATGGCGGAATGAGCAGTTCTTC.

This clonotype was counted a few times. The chain is built from TRBV6-5 and TRBJ1-5, with TRBD1 identical over 7 bases. Germline loops: CDR1 MNHEY, CDR2 SVGAGI. Losses at the gene ends were 3 bases for V and 0 bases for J; bases not matched to a gene: 11. This CDR3 is 18 amino acids long. CDR3 in amino acids: CASSYSTGRQYSNQPQHF. The CDR3 DNA sequence: TGTGCCAGCAGTTATTCGACAGGGAGGCAATATAGCAATCAGCCCCAGCATTTT.

This clonotype showed up just a few times. The V gene is TRBV6-5, the J gene TRBJ1-2, with 9 bases aligning to TRBD1. With V trimmed by 0 bases and J by 4 bases, 3 bases remained unmatched. The CDR3 sequence is 15 residues long. Looked up from germline, CDR1 is MNHEY and CDR2 is SVGAGI. The CDR3 DNA reads as TGTGCCAGCAGTTACTCGGACAGGGGAGTCTATGGCTACACCTTC. Protein sequence: CASSYSDRGVYGYTF.

This clonotype was detected only a few times. The chain uses TRBV12-3 or TRBV12-4 and TRBJ1-1, with D unclear. The germline V and J ends were trimmed by 10 bases and 1 base, with 13 bases remaining between them. CDR3 length: 13 amino acids. The CDR3 sequence: CATTRTENTEAFF. CDR3 nucleotide sequence: TGTGCCACCACTAGGACTGAGAACACTGAAGCTTTCTTT.

V is TRBV7-9 and J is TRBJ1-4, with D possibly TRBD1 on 5 matching bases. The germline V and J ends were trimmed by 2 bases and 5 bases, with 12 bases remaining between them. The CDR3 contains 15 residues. CDR1 is SEHNR, CDR2 FQNEAQ, per germline (reference sequence). DNA for the CDR3: TGTGCCAGCAGCTTAACGCGGGACTCCAATGAAAAACTGTTTTTT. This encodes CASSLTRDSNEKLFF.

This chain's CDR3 is CASSAVAGSQETQYF. The CDR3 nucleotides are TGTGCCAGCAGTGCCGTAGCGGGAAGTCAAGAGACCCAGTACTTC. The chain joins TRBV25-1 to TRBJ2-5; TRBD2 matches at 8 bases. The germline V gene has CDR1 MGHDK and CDR2 SYGVNS. This CDR3 has 15 amino acids. V lost 4 bases to trimming and J lost 2 bases; unmatched junction nucleotides: 6.

This clonotype has more than one count but fewer than ten. J is TRBJ2-1 and V is TRBV20-1; D is tentatively TRBD1 or TRBD2 (6 bases each). The CDR3 loop spans 10 amino acids. Looked up from germline, CDR1 is DFQATT and CDR2 is SNEGSKA (reference sequence). Trimming removed 7 bases at V and 10 bases at J, with 11 bases between. CDR3 residues: CSVRGQEQFF. In DNA, the CDR3 is TGCAGTGTCCGGGGGCAAGAGCAGTTCTTC.

This clonotype was counted a few times. The chain recombines TRBV6-5 with TRBJ2-1; 9 nucleotides align to TRBD1. This CDR3 contains 12 residues. The germline V gene encodes CDR1 MNHEY and CDR2 SVGAGI. Unmatched junction bases numbered 5, after V lost 8 bases and J lost 9 bases. The CDR3 region has the DNA TGTGCCAGCGGGGACAGGGAAAGTGAGCAGTTCTTC. Amino acids: CASGDRESEQFF.

The rearrangement links TRBV7-9 to TRBJ2-4; TRBD1 matches at 7 bases. The J call is doubtful: the DNA matches TRBJ2-7 better. This CDR3 is built from 16 residues. The V gene's germline CDR1 is SEHNR and CDR2 FQNEAQ (reference sequence). CDR3 sequence reads: CASSLATGTAEYEQYF. The CDR3 DNA follows: TGTGCCAGCAGCTTAGCAACCGGGACAGCTGAATACGAGCAGTACTTC.

The chain joins TRBV20-1 to TRBJ2-3; 10 nucleotides line up with TRBD2. The CDR3 totals 16 residues. Germline V gene lookup returns CDR1 DFQATT and CDR2 SNEGSKA (reference sequence). V was pared by 2 bases and J by 2 bases, with 7 bases of the junction left unmatched. CDR3 coding DNA: TGCAGTGCTAGAAGTAGCGGGAGGCTAAACACAGATACGCAGTATTTT. It yields the protein CSARSSGRLNTDTQYF.